The rows below give T cell receptor beta chains drawn from one sample of a study of T cells after yellow fever vaccination. One entry per CDR3 protein, called by TCRdb with MiXCR from the 5' RACE reads. The sample comprises 100,000 to 150,000 distinct CDR3 sequences, around 7.4% of which are singletons, and roughly 2.6% rests with the top ten. Sample: CD4+ T cells sorted from PBMCs, taken more than 8 days after the first yellow fever vaccination. The receptors were gathered from a young man who received the YFV17D yellow fever vaccine. The CDR3 runs from the conserved cysteine through the conserved F or W. The D gene is left open where the match is weak. The size field is filled for only some rows; it gives once, few, many or a size class.

size,J,D,V,DNA,CDR3
many,TRBJ2-5,TRBD1,TRBV6-1,TGTGCCAGCAAACCGGGACAGGGGTGGGAGTCCCAGTACTTC,CASKPGQGWESQYF
many,TRBJ1-1,NA,TRBV12-3/TRBV12-4,TGTGCCAGCGGACGATTAAATTTCGCTGAAGCTTTCTTT,CASGRLNFAEAFF
many,TRBJ1-1,TRBD1,TRBV12-3/TRBV12-4,TGTGCCAGCAGGGGACAGATGAACACTGAAGCTTTCTTT,CASRGQMNTEAFF
NA,TRBJ1-2,NA,TRBV7-2,TGTGCCAGCAGCTCCGTGCAGGGAGCGGGTGGCTACACCTTC,CASSSVQGAGGYTF
many,TRBJ2-5,NA,TRBV7-2,TGTGCCAGCAGCTTCGGACCGCGCCTGTACTTC,CASSFGPRLYF
few,TRBJ2-3,NA,TRBV7-2,TGTGCCTCGATGCTTACGGGGAGGACAGATACGCAGTATTTT,CASMLTGRTDTQYF
many,TRBJ2-3,TRBD2,TRBV5-1,TGCGCCAGCAGCTTTGCGGGGGAAGATACGCAGTATTTT,CASSFAGEDTQYF
many,TRBJ2-5,NA,TRBV5-1,TGCGCCAGCAGCTTTGCCGAGACCCAGTACTTC,CASSFAETQYF
NA,TRBJ2-2,NA,TRBV13,TGTGCCTGCAGCTCCCGCCGAACCGGACAGGGAGGGCCCGGGGAGCTGTTTTTT,CACSSRRTGQGGPGELFF
NA,TRBJ1-1,NA,TRBV10-2,TGCGCCAGTACAAGCGTCATGAACACTGAAGCTTTCTTT,CASTSVMNTEAFF
many,TRBJ2-1,TRBD1,TRBV5-4,TGTGCCAGCAGCTTGGAGGGACAGGGGTACAATGAGCAGTTCTTC,CASSLEGQGYNEQFF
few,TRBJ1-2,TRBD1,TRBV20-1,TGCAGTGCTAGAAGGGACAGGGGATTCTATGGCTACACCTTC,CSARRDRGFYGYTF
few,TRBJ1-1,TRBD1,TRBV7-2,TGTGCCAGCAGCCCGAAGGGAGGACAGGGGGCCCGCACTGAAGCTTTCTTT,CASSPKGGQGARTEAFF
many,TRBJ2-7,TRBD2,TRBV11-2,TGTGCCAGCAGCTTGATGGGGATTGCGGGGGGATATTACTACGAGCAGTACTTC,CASSLMGIAGGYYYEQYF
many,TRBJ2-3,NA,TRBV10-3,TGTGCCATCAGTGAGTCCGGGCAAGGTACGCAGTATTTT,CAISESGQGTQYF